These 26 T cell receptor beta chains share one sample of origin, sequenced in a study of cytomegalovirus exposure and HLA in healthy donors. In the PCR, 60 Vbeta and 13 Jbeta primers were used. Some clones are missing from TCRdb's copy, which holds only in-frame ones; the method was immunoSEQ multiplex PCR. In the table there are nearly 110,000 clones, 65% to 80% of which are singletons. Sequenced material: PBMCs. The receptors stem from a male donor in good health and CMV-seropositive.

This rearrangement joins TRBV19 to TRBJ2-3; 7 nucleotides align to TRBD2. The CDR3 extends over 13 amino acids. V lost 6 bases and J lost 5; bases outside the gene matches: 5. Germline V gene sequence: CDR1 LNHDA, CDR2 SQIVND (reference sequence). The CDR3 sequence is CASSRPSGDTQYF. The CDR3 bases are TGTGCCAGTAGCCGACCTAGCGGAGATACGCAGTATTTT.

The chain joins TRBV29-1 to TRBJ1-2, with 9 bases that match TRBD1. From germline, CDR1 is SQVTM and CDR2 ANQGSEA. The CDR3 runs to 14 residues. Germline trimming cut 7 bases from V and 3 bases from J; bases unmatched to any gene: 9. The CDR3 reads CSAMHRGLDYGYTF. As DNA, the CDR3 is TGCAGCGCGATGCACAGGGGGCTAGACTATGGCTACACCTTC.

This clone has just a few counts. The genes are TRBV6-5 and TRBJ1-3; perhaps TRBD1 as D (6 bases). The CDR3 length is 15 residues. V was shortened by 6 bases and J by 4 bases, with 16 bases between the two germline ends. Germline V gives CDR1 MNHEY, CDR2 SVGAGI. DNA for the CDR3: TGTGCCAGCAGGACGGGGGGCGCCTCAGGAAACACCATATATTTT. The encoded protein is CASRTGGASGNTIYF.

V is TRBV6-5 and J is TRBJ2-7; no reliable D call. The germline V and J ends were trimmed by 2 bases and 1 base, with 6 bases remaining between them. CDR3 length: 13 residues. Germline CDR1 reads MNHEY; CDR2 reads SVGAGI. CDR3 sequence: CASSYGLSYEQYF. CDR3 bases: TGTGCCAGCAGTTACGGCCTTTCCTACGAGCAGTACTTC.

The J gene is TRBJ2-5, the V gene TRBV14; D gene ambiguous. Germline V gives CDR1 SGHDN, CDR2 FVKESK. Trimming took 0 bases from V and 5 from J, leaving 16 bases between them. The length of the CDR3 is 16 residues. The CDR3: CASSQDMNRNSETQYF. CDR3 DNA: TGTGCCAGCAGCCAAGATATGAATCGCAATAGTGAGACCCAGTACTTC. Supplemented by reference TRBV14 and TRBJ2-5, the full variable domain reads EAGVTQFPSHSVIEKGQTVTLRCDPISGHDNLYWYRRVMGKEIKFLLHFVKESKQDESGMPNNRFLAERTGGTYSTLKVQPAELEDSGVYFCASSQDMNRNSETQYFGPGTRLLVL.

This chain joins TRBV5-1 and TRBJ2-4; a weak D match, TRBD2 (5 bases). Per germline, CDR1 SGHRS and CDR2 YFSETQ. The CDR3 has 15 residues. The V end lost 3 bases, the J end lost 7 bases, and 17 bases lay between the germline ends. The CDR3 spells CASSSELLRENIQYF. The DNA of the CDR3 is TGCGCCAGCAGCTCAGAGCTCTTAAGGGAGAACATTCAGTACTTC.

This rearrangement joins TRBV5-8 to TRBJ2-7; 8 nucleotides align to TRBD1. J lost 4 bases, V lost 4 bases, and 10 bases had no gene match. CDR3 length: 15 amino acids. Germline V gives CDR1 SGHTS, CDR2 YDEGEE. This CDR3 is CASSDRDRTFYEQYF. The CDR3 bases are TGTGCCAGCAGCGACCGGGACAGGACATTTTACGAGCAGTACTTC.

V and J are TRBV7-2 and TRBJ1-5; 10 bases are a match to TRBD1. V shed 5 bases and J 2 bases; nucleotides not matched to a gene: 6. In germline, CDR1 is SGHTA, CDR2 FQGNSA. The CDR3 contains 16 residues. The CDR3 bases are TGTGCCAGCAGCGGCGAGACAGGGGGCGGCAATCAGCCCCAGCATTTT. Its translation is CASSGETGGGNQPQHF. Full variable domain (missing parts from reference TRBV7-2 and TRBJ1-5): GAGVSQSPSNKVTEKGKDVELRCDPISGHTALYWYRQSLGQGLEFLIYFQGNSAPDKSGLPSDRFSAERTGGSVSTLTIQRTQQEDSAVYLCASSGETGGGNQPQHFGDGTRLSIL.

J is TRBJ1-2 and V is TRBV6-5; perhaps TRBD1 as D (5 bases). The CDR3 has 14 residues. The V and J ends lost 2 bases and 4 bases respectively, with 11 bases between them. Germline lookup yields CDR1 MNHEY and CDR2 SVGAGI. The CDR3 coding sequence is TGTGCCAGCAGTTACGGGACTGACACCTATGGCTACACCTTC. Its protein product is CASSYGTDTYGYTF.

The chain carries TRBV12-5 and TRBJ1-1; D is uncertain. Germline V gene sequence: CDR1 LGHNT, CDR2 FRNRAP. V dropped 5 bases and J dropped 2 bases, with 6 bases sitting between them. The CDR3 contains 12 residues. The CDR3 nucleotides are TGTGCTAGTGGTGTGTCAAACACTGAAGCTTTCTTT. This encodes CASGVSNTEAFF.

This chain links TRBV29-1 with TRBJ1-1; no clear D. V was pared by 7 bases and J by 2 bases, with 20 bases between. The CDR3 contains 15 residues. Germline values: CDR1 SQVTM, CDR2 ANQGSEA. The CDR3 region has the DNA TGCAGCGCTGTGGTACACCAAGGAGCAAACACTGAAGCTTTCTTT. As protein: CSAVVHQGANTEAFF.

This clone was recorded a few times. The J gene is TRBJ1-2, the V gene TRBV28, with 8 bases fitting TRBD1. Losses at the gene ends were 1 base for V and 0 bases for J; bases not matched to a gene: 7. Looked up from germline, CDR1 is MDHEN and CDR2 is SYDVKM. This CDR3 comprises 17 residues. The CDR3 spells CASSLSPGTGANYGYTF. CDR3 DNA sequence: TGTGCCAGCAGTTTATCACCCGGGACAGGTGCTAACTATGGCTACACCTTC.

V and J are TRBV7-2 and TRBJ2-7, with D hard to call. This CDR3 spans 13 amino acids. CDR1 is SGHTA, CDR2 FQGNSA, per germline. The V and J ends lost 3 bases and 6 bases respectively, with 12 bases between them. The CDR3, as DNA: TGTGCCAGCAGCTTTCAAAGAGGCTCCGAGCAGTACTTC. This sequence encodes CASSFQRGSEQYF.

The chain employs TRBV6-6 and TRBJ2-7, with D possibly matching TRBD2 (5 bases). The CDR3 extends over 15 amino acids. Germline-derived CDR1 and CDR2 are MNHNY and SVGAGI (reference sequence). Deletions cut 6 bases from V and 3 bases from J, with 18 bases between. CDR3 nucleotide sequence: TGTGCCAGCAGAGGGCCCGGGGAAACGAACTACGAGCAGTACTTC. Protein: CASRGPGETNYEQYF.

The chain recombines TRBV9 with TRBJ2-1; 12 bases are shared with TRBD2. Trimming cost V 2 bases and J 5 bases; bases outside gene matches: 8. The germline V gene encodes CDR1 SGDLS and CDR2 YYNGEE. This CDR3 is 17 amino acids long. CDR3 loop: CASSVLAGGSTDNEQFF. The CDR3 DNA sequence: TGTGCCAGCAGCGTTCTAGCGGGGGGGAGTACCGACAATGAGCAGTTCTTC.

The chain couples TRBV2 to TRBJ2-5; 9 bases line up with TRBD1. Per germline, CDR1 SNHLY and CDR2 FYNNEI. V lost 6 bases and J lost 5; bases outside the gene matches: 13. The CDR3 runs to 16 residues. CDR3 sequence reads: CASRQPRDRVSETQYF. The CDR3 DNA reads TGTGCCAGCAGACAACCCAGGGACAGGGTTTCGGAGACCCAGTACTTC.

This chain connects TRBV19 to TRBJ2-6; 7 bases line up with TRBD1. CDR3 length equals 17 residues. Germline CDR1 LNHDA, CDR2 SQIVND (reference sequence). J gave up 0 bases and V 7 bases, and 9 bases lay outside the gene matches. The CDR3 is CASTAGTAFSGANVLTF. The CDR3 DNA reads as TGTGCCAGTACCGCCGGGACAGCCTTCTCTGGGGCCAACGTCCTGACTTTC.

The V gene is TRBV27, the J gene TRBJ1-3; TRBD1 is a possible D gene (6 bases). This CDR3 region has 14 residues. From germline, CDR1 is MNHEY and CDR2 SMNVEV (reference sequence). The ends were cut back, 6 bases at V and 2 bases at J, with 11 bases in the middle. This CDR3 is CASSTGRAGNTIYF. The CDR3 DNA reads TGTGCCAGCAGCACAGGGCGCGCTGGAAACACCATATATTTT.

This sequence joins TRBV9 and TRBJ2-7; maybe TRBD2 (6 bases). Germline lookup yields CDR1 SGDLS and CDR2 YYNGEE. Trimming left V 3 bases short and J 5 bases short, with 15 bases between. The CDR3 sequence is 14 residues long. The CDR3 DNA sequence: TGTGCCAGCAGCGGGGTGGAGGGGCCACACGAGCAGTACTTC. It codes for CASSGVEGPHEQYF.

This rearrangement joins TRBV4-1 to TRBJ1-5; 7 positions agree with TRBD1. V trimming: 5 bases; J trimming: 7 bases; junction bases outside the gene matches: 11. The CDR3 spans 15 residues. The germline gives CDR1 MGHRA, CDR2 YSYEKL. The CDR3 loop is CASSAQEGANQPQHF. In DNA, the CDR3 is TGCGCCAGCAGCGCCCAAGAGGGGGCGAACCAGCCCCAGCATTTT.

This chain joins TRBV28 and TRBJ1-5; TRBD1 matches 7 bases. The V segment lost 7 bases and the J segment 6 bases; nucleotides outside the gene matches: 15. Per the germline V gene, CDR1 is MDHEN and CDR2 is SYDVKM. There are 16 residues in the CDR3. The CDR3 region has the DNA TGTGCCAGCACTCCCGGTAGGGGGCGCGAAGGTCAGCCCCAGCATTTT. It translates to CASTPGRGREGQPQHF.

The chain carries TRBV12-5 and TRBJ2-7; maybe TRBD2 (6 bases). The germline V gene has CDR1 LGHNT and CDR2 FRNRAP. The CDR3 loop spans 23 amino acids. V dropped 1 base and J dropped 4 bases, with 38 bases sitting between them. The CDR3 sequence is CASGLEDFRDSLPQYEIGYEQYF. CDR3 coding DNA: TGTGCTAGTGGTTTGGAAGATTTCCGGGACTCTCTCCCCCAATACGAGATAGGATACGAGCAGTACTTC.

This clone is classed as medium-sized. CDR3 sequence reads: CAISDQTVGGFEQYF. The CDR3 nucleotides read TGTGCCATCAGTGACCAGACAGTAGGGGGCTTCGAGCAGTACTTC. The chain couples TRBV10-3 to TRBJ2-7; 7 bases fit TRBD1. The CDR3 has 15 amino acids. CDR1 and CDR2 (germline): ENHRY, SYGVKD. With 3 bases clipped from V and 6 bases from J, the junction kept 11 bases outside the gene matches.

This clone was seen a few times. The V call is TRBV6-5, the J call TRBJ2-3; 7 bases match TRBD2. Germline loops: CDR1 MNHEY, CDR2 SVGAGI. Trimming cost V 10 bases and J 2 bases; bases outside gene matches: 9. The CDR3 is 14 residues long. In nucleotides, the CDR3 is TGTGCCACCTCTGGGGGGGGAAACACAGATACGCAGTATTTT. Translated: CATSGGGNTDTQYF.

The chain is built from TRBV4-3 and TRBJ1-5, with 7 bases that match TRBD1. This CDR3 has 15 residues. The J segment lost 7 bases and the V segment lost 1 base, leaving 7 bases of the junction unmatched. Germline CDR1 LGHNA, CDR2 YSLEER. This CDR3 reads CASSQAHRGGQPQHF. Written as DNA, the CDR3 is TGCGCCAGCAGCCAAGCGCACAGGGGTGGCCAGCCCCAGCATTTT.

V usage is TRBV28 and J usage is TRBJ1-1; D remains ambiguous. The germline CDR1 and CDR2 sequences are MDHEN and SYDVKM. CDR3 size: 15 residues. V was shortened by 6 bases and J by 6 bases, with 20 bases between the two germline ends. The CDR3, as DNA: TGTGCCAGCAGCCCATCCGGGCGCGGGGTAGCTGAAGCTTTCTTT. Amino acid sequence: CASSPSGRGVAEAFF.